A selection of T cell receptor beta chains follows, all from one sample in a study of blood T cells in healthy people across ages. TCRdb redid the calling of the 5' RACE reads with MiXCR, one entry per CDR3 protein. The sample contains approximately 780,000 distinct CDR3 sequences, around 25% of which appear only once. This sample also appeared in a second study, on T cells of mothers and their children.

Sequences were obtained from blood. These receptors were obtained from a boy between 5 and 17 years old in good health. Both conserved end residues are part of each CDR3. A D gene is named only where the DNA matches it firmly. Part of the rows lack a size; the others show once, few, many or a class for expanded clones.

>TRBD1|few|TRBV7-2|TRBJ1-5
TGTGCCAGCAGCGCAGACAGGGGGGGCAATCAGCCCCAGCATTTT
CASSADRGGNQPQHF
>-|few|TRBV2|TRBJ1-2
TGTGCCAGCAGTAGCGCAGCCGCTAACTATGGCTACACCTTC
CASSSAAANYGYTF
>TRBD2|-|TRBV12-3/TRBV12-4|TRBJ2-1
TGTGCCAGCAGTTCCCTGACTAGCGGGGACTACAATGAGCAGTTCTTC
CASSSLTSGDYNEQFF
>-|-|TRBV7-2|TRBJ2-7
TGTGCCAGCAGCCCCACAGGGTCGGCCTACGAGCAGTACTTC
CASSPTGSAYEQYF
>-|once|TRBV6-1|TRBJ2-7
TGTGCCAGCAGTGAATATACAGGAGCCTACGAGCAGTACTTC
CASSEYTGAYEQYF
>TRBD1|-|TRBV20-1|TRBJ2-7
TGCAGTGCTAAAGATCAGCTAAGACAGGGGGAGTACGAGCAGTACTTC
CSAKDQLRQGEYEQYF
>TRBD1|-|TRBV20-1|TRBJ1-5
TGCAGTGCTCGGACAGGGGCTAATCAGCCCCAGCATTTT
CSARTGANQPQHF
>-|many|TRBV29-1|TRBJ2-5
TGCAGCGTTAGAACTAGCTCCCAAGAGACCCAGTACTTC
CSVRTSSQETQYF
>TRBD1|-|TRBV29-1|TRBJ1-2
TGCAGCGGCGAAACAGGGGATGATAACTATGGCTACACCTTC
CSGETGDDNYGYTF
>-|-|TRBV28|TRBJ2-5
TGTGCCAGCAGTTTAGGTAGGGCAGCGTACCAAGAGACCCAGTACTTC
CASSLGRAAYQETQYF
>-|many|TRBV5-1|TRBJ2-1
TGCGCCAGCAGCTATGCGACAGGCTACTACAATGAGCAGTTCTTC
CASSYATGYYNEQFF
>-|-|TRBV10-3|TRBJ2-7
TGTGCCATCAGTGGGACAGGGTTCCTAGCGGGACTAGGGAATGAGCAGTACTTC
CAISGTGFLAGLGNEQYF
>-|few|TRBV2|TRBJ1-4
TGTGCCAGCACCCCCGGGGACGGACTGTTTTTT
CASTPGDGLFF
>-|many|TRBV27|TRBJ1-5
TGTGCCAGCAGCTTAGGGGTCAATCAGCCCCAGCATTTT
CASSLGVNQPQHF
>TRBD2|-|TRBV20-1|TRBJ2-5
TGCAGTGCTAGTATTGGGGAGGGGTCATTTTGGGAGACCCAGTACTTC
CSASIGEGSFWETQYF
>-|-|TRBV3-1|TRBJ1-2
TGTGCCACCCAGGGGAGCTATGGCTACACCTTC
CATQGSYGYTF
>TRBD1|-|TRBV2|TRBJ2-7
TGTGCCAGCAGCCTCGGGGGGACAGGGTGGGAGCAGTACTTC
CASSLGGTGWEQYF
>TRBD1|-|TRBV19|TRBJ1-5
TGTGCCACTACGCCCGGGACAGGTGGAAATCAGCCCCAGCATTTT
CATTPGTGGNQPQHF
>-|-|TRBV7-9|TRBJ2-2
TGTGCCAGCAGCTTCTCTTCAGGGTGGAGTTACTTCGTCGGGGAGCTGTTTTTT
CASSFSSGWSYFVGELFF
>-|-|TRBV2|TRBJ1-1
TGTGCCAGCAGTGATTCCGGGACTGGGAACACTGAAGCTTTCTTT
CASSDSGTGNTEAFF
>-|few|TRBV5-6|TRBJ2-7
TGTGCCGGCAGCTCCTACTCCCTTCGAGTCACACGGATCTACGAGCAGTACTTC
CAGSSYSLRVTRIYEQYF
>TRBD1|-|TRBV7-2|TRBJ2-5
TGTGCCAGCAGCTTAGGCGGGACAGGGGGCATCCGGGAGACCCAGTACTTC
CASSLGGTGGIRETQYF
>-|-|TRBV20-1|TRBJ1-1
TGCAGTGCTAGAAGTGACAAGAACACTGAAGCTTTCTTT
CSARSDKNTEAFF
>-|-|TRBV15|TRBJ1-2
TGTGCCACCAGCAGGGAAGGACAGAACGCAGACTATGGCTACACCTTC
CATSREGQNADYGYTF
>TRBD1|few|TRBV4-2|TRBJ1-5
TGTGCCAGCAGCCAACGCACAGGGGAGGCAAATCAGCCCCAGCATTTT
CASSQRTGEANQPQHF
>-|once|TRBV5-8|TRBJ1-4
TGTGCCAGCAGCTTGGGTACCCGGGCAAATGAAAAACTGTTTTTT
CASSLGTRANEKLFF
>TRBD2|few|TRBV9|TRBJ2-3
TGTGCCAGCACCAGAGCGGGGGGATTCACAGATACGCAGTATTTT
CASTRAGGFTDTQYF
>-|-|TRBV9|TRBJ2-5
TGTGCCAGCAGCGAGGCGGGACAAGAGACCCAGTACTTC
CASSEAGQETQYF
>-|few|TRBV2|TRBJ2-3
TGTGCCTGCACTGCGGCGGGCACAGATACGCAGTATTTT
CACTAAGTDTQYF
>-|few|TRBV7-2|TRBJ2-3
TGTGCCAGCAGCTTAGGCGTCCACACAGATACGCCGTATTTT
CASSLGVHTDTPYF
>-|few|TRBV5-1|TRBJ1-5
TGCGCCGGCAGCTTGGAGGGAAGAGGGGGCAATCAGCCCCAGCATTTT
CAGSLEGRGGNQPQHF
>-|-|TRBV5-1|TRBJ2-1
TGCGCCAGCAGCCCTCGGGACATTTTGCGAGGGCAGTTCTTC
CASSPRDILRGQFF
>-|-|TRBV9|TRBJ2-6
TGTGCCAGCAGCCCCCGGGGCGCAAGCACCTCTGGGGCCAACGTCCTGACTTTC
CASSPRGASTSGANVLTF
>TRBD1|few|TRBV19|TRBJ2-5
TGTGCCAGTAGTACAGCTCTTGGGACAGGAGCAAGGGAGACCCAGTACTTC
CASSTALGTGARETQYF
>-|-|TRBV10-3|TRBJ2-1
TGTGCCATCAGAGGTCAGGGATCCAATGAGCAGTTCTTC
CAIRGQGSNEQFF
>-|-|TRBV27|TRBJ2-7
TGTGCCAGCAGTTTTATGGGGGCCTTCTCCTACGAGCAGTACTTC
CASSFMGAFSYEQYF
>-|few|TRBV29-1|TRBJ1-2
TGCAGCGTTGAATTGGGGGCTGATGCCTATGGCTACACCTTC
CSVELGADAYGYTF
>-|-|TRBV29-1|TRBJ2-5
TGCAGCGTTGCCCTCGCCCGGGGACAAGAGACCCAGTACTTC
CSVALARGQETQYF
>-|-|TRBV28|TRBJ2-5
TGTGCCAGCAGACCCCCCGGGGGGCGTAAAAGAGAGGCCCAGTACTTC
CASRPPGGRKREAQYF
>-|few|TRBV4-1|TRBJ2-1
TGCGCCAGCAGCCAAGTAAGGACAGCCTCCTACGAGCGGTACTTC
CASSQVRTASYERYF
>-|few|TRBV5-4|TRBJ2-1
TGTGCCAGCAGCACCTACTCCGGGACCGCCTACAATGAGCAGTTCTTC
CASSTYSGTAYNEQFF
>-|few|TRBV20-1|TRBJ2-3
TGCAGTGCCTCCGGGAGCCCTTCTGCAGATACGCAGTATTTT
CSASGSPSADTQYF
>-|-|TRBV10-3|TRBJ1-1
TGTGCCATCAGTGAGTCGACCGGGGGACGGGGGCCGGAAGCTTTCTTT
CAISESTGGRGPEAFF
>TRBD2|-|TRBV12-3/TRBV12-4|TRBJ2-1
TGTGCCAGCAGTACCCGATCTAGCGGGAGTAATGAGCAGTTCTTC
CASSTRSSGSNEQFF
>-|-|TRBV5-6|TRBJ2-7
TGTGCCAGCAGCTTGGGGGGGACGACGGTCGTTTACGAGCAGTACTTC
CASSLGGTTVVYEQYF